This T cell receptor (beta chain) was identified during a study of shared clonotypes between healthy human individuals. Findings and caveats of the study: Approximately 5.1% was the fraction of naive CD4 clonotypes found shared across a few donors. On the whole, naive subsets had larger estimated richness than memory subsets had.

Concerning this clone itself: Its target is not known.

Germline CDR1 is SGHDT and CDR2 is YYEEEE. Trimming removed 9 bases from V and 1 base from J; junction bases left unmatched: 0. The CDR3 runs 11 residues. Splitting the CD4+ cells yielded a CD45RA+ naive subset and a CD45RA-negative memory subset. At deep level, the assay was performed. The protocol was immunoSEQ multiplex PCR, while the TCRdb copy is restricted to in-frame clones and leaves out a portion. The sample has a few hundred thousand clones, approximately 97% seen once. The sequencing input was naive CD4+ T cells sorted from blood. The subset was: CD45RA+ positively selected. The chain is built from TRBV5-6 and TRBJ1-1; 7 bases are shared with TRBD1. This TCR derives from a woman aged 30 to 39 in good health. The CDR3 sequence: CANRGNTEAFF. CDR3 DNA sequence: TGTGCCAACAGGGGGAACACTGAAGCTTTCTTT.